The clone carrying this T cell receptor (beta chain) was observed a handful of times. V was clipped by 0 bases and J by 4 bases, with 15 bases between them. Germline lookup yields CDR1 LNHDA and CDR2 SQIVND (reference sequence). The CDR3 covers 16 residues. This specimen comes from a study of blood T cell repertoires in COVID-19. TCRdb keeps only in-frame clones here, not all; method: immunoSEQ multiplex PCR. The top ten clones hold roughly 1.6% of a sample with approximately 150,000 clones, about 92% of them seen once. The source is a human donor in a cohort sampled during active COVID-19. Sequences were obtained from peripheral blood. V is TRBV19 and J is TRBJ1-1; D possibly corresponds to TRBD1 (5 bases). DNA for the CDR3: TGTGCCAGTAGTATAGACGGGGAGGGGATTAGCACTGAAGCTTTCTTT. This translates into CASSIDGEGISTEAFF.